This TCR beta chain was identified during a study of Ad26.COV2.S vaccination and SARS-CoV-2 variants. Study-wide context: Ad26.COV2.S was injected intramuscularly once or twice, 56 days apart.

This table comes from immunoSEQ multiplex PCR, and its TCRdb copy is limited to in-frame clones, with some not included. The table records fewer than 500,000 clones, roughly 91% of them present only once. CDR3 length equals 15 residues. Germline values: CDR1 SGHTA, CDR2 FQGNSA. V lost 0 bases and J 3 bases, leaving 8 bases between the germline ends. As to treatment: 15 to 20 received Ad26.COV2.S at low or high dose, single or two shots; five or six received placebo; per-sample allocation not given. Material that was analyzed had been drawn on day 63 after the first vaccine or placebo injection. Comments on this clone: The sample carries other DNA sequences with the same CDR3.

The chain has TRBV7-2 and TRBJ2-2; a possible D gene is TRBD2 (6 bases). The sequence was obtained from a person aged 18-60 years who received the Ad26.COV2.S COVID-19 vaccine or a placebo. The material was peripheral blood, obtained in a trial of Ad26.COV2.S vaccine versus placebo. CDR3 residues: CASSLAGGDTGELFF. The DNA for the CDR3 is TGTGCCAGCAGCTTAGCGGGAGGTGACACCGGGGAGCTGTTTTTT.